Listed here is a single T cell receptor beta chain. Its target is not known. The PCR had 60 Vbeta and 13 Jbeta primers. In the original workflow: In a later analysis, the count reached some 83 million unique TCR beta chains, with roughly 11 million shared. Clones were read by immunoSEQ multiplex PCR, and TCRdb kept only the in-frame ones, dropping some. That table furnishes V, J and clone size, whereas the DNA furnished D and trimming. The sample has 50,000 to 75,000 clones; approximately 80% are singletons. The source of the sample is a study of cytomegalovirus exposure and HLA in healthy donors. Study results and limitations: The study reported that TCR beta sequences accurately predicted HLA-A and HLA-B alleles in most subjects. Data from an earlier analysis indicated that most TCR beta V segments were productive either about 90% or about 30% of the time. Later analysis identified 16,951 TCR beta sequences associated with HLA alleles, using a false discovery rate threshold of 0.05.

Germline CDR1 is SGHAT and CDR2 is FQNNGV. Germline trimming cut 6 bases from V and 2 bases from J; bases unmatched to any gene: 12. The CDR3 is 17 amino acids. This chain connects TRBV11-2 to TRBJ2-7; 11 nucleotides agree with TRBD1. This receptor was taken from a human donor in good health. The sequencing input was PBMCs. CDR3 residues: CASRPTYGGQGAYEQYF. The CDR3 bases are TGTGCCAGCAGGCCAACTTACGGGGGACAGGGGGCCTACGAGCAGTACTTC.